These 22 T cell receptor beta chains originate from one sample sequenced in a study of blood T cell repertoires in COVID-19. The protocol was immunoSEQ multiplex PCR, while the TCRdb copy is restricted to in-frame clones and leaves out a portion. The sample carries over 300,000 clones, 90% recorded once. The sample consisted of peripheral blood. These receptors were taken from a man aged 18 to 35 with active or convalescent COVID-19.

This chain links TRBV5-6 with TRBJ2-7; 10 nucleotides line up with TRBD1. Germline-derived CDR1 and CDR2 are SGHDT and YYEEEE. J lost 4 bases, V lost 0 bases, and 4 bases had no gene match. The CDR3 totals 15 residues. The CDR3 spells CASSLVGTGAYEQYF. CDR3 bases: TGTGCCAGCAGCTTGGTTGGGACAGGGGCGTACGAGCAGTACTTC.

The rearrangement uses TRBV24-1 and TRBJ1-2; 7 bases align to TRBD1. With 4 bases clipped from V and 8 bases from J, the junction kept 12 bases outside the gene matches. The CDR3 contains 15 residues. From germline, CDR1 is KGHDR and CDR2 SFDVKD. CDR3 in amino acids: CATSDPSTGAEGYTF. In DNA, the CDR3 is TGTGCCACCAGTGACCCATCAACAGGGGCGGAGGGCTACACCTTC.

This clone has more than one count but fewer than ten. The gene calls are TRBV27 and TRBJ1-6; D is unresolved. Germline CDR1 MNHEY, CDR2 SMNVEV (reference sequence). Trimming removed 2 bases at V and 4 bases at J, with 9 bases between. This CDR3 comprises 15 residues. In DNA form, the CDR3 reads TGTGCCAGCAGTTTAACAGTTTCTTATAATTCACCCCTCCACTTT. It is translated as CASSLTVSYNSPLHF.

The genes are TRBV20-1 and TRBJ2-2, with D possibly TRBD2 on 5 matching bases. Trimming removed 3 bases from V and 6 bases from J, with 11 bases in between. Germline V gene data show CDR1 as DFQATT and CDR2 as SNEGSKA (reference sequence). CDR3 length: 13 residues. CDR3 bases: TGCAGTGCTAGTAGCGTTCTAGCCGGGGAGCTGTTTTTT. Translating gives CSASSVLAGELFF.

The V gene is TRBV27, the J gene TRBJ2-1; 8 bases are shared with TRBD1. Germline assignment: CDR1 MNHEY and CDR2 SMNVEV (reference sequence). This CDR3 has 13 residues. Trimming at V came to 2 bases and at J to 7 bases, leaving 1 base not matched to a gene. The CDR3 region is CASSLQGANEQFF. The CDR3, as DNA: TGTGCCAGCAGTTTACAGGGGGCGAATGAGCAGTTCTTC.

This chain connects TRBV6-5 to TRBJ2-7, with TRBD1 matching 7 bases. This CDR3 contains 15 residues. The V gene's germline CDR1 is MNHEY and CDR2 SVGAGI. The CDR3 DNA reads TGTGGCGTTCGGGGACAGACGGTCCTTAGTGGAGAGCAGTACTTC. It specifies CGVRGQTVLSGEQYF.

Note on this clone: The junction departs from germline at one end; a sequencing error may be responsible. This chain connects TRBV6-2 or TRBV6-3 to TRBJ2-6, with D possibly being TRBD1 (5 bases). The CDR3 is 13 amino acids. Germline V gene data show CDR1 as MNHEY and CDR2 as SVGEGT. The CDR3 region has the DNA TGTGCCAGCAGTTACTCTGGGGCCAACGTGCTGACTTTC. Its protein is CASSYSGANVLTF.

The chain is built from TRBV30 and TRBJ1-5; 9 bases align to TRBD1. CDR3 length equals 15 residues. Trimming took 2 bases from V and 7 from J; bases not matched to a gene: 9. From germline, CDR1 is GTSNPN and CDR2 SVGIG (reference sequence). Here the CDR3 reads CAWSLGQGGRQPQHF. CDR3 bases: TGTGCCTGGAGTTTGGGACAGGGAGGTAGACAGCCCCAGCATTTT.

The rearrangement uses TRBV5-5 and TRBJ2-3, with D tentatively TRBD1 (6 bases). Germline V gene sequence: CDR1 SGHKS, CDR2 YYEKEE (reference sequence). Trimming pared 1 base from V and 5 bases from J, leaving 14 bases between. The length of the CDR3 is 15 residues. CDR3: CASSLLQGLRDTQYF. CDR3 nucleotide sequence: TGTGCCAGCAGCTTGTTACAGGGTCTCCGAGATACGCAGTATTTT.

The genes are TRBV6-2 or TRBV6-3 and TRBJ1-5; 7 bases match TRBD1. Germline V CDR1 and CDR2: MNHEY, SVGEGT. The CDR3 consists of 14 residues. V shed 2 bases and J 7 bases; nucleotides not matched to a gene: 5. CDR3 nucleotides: TGTGCCAGCAGTTACGAACAGGGGAACCAGCCCCAGCATTTT. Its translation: CASSYEQGNQPQHF.

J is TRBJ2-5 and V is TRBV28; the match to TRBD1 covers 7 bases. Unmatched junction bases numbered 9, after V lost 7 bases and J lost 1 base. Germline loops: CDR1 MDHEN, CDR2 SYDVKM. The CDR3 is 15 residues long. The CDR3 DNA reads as TGTGCCAGCACCTTGGGGACAGTCATCCAAGAGACCCAGTACTTC. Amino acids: CASTLGTVIQETQYF.

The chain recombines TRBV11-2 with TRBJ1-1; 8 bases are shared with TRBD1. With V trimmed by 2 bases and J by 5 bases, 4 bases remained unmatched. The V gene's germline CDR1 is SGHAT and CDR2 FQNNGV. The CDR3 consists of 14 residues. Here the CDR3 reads CASSLPTGGTEAFF. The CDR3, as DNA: TGTGCCAGCAGCTTACCAACAGGGGGTACTGAAGCTTTCTTT.

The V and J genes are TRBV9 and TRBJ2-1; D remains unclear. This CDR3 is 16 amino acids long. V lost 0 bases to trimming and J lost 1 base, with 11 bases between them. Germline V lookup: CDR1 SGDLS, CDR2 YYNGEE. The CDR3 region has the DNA TGTGCCAGCAGCGTAGAAAGTAGTAGATCCTACAATGAGCAGTTCTTC. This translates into CASSVESSRSYNEQFF.

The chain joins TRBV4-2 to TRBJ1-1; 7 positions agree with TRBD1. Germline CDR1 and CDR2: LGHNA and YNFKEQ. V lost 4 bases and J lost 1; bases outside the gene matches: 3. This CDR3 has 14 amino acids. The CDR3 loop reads CASSPRDRNTEAFF. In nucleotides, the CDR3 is TGTGCCAGCAGCCCACGGGACAGGAACACTGAAGCTTTCTTT.

CDR3 loop: CASYRLAGVVEQFF. In nucleotides, the CDR3 is TGTGCCAGTTATAGGCTAGCGGGAGTTGTAGAGCAGTTCTTC. The chain carries TRBV6-6 and TRBJ2-1; TRBD2 matches at 10 bases. CDR3 length: 14 amino acids. With V trimmed by 9 bases and J by 10 bases, 12 bases remained unmatched. Germline V gene sequence: CDR1 MNHNY, CDR2 SVGAGI (reference sequence).

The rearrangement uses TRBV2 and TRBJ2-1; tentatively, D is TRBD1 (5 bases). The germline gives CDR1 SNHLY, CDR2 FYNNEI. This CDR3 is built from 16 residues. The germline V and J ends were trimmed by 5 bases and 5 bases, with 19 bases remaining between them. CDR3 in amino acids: CASSLRVTLPDNEQFF. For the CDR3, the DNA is TGTGCCAGCAGTCTCAGGGTGACCCTACCCGACAATGAGCAGTTCTTC.

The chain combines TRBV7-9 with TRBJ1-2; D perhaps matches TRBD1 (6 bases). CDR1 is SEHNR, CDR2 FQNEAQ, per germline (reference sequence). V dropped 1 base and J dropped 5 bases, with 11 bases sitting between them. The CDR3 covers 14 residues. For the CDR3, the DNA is TGTGCCAGCAGCTTAGGGACAGTCCATTATGGCTACACCTTC. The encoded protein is CASSLGTVHYGYTF.

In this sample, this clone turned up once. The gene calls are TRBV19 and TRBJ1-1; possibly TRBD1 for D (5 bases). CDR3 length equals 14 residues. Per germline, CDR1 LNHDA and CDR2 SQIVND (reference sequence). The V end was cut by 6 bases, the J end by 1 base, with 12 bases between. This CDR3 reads CASSLDGGNTEAFF. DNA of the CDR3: TGTGCCAGTAGCTTGGACGGGGGGAACACTGAAGCTTTCTTT.

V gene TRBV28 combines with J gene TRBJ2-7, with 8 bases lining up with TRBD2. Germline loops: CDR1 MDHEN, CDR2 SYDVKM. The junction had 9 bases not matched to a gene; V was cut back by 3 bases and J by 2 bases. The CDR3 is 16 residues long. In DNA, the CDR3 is TGTGCCAGCAGTTTTAAGAGCGGGAGTTTCACCTACGAGCAGTACTTC. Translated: CASSFKSGSFTYEQYF.

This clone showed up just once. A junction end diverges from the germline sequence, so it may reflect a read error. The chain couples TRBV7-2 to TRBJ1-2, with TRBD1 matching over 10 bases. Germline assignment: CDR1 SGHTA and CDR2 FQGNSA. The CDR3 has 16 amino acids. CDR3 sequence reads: CASRLAGTGDSYGYTF. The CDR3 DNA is TGTGCCAGCAGATTAGCCGGGACAGGGGACTCCTATGGCTACACCTTC.

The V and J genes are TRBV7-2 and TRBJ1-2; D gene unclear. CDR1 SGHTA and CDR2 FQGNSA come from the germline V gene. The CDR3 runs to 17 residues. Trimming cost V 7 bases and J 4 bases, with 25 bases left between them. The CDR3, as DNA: TGTGCCAGCACCTATCCAATCGGGTCCGAGGCTGGCTATGGCTACACCTTC. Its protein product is CASTYPIGSEAGYGYTF.

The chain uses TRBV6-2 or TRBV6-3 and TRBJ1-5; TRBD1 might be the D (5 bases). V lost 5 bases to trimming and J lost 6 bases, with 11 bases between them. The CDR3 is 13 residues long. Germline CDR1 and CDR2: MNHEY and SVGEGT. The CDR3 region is CASSSRVRQPQHF. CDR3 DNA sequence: TGTGCCAGCAGTAGCAGGGTTCGTCAGCCCCAGCATTTT.